This T cell receptor beta chain was recovered during a study of OX40 agonist ivuxolimab in advanced cancers. Findings of the study overall: Some of the nonresponding patients also showed low levels of normalized T-cell clonal expansion.

Sampled blood was obtained at baseline, cycle 4 day 1, and cycle 7 day 1. Germline trimming cut 5 bases from V and 8 bases from J; bases unmatched to any gene: 17. The CDR3 spans 16 residues. The germline gives CDR1 MDHEN, CDR2 SYDVKM. About this clone: Its antigen is currently unknown.

Clones were read by immunoSEQ multiplex PCR, and TCRdb kept only the in-frame ones, dropping some. The data contain about 23,000 clones, about 87% of them singletons. This sequence joins TRBV28 and TRBJ1-2; 7 bases match TRBD1. The source of this sequence is an adult with an advanced solid tumor such as melanoma, head and neck, liver or kidney cancer. The material was CD4+ or CD8+ T cells sorted from blood, obtained in a trial of the OX40 agonist ivuxolimab. This CDR3 reads CASSPRGKGGVEGYTF. CDR3 in DNA: TGTGCCAGCAGTCCCCGGGGGAAAGGGGGCGTCGAGGGCTACACCTTC.